A selection of T cell receptor beta chains follows, all from one sample in a study of blood T cell repertoires in COVID-19. The table came from immunoSEQ multiplex PCR; TCRdb's copy has only in-frame clones and leaves some out. In the table there are just under 45,000 clones, 87% of which are singletons. Sequenced material: peripheral blood. The source is an elderly woman in a cohort sampled during active or convalescent COVID-19. The CDR3 runs from the conserved cysteine through the conserved F or W. The order of the fields is V gene, clone size, J gene, D gene, CDR3 protein. The D gene is left open where the match is weak. Clone size is not always given. Where it is, it says once, few, many or a class for expanded clones.

TRBV5-1	NA	TRBJ2-5	TRBD2	CASSPAGGIQYF
TRBV5-4	once	TRBJ1-2	NA	CASSLVRRANYGYTF
TRBV11-2	NA	TRBJ1-1	TRBD1	CASSLTGRGTEAFF
TRBV6-5	few	TRBJ2-5	TRBD1	CATNLGQGETQYF
TRBV6-6	once	TRBJ2-5	TRBD1	CASSDPGTGIETQYF
TRBV18	NA	TRBJ1-2	NA	CASSAEGQYGYTF
TRBV7-6	NA	TRBJ1-5	NA	CASSSTEGQPQHF
TRBV3-1/TRBV3-2	once	TRBJ1-5	NA	CASSLGQYSNQPQHF
TRBV7-8	NA	TRBJ2-6	NA	CASSLSLSGANVLTF
TRBV9	NA	TRBJ2-1	TRBD2	CASSAGLAGGYSVDNEQFF
TRBV4-1	NA	TRBJ1-1	NA	CASRMRANTEAFF
TRBV2	NA	TRBJ2-2	TRBD1	CASRRTGANTGELFF
TRBV30	NA	TRBJ1-6	NA	CAWSYRDSYNSPLHF
TRBV19	few	TRBJ1-3	NA	CASFSPGDSGNTIYF
TRBV28	NA	TRBJ2-1	NA	CASSLWSSRSYNEQFF
TRBV5-4	NA	TRBJ2-7	TRBD2	CASRPASGGAYEQYF
TRBV6-6	NA	TRBJ1-5	TRBD1	CASSATGVGNQPQHF
TRBV10-3	NA	TRBJ2-5	NA	CAISDAGTEETQYF
TRBV7-3	NA	TRBJ1-2	NA	CASSSTRDATYGYTF
TRBV6-5	NA	TRBJ1-2	NA	CASKRGGLIYGYTF
TRBV7-6	few	TRBJ2-7	TRBD2	CASSLNGGASYEQYF
TRBV7-3	NA	TRBJ2-1	NA	CASSSQPRAINEQFF
TRBV24-1	once	TRBJ2-2	NA	CATSDLRQGHTGELFF
TRBV6-2/TRBV6-3	NA	TRBJ2-1	TRBD1	CASSPRQGPYNEQFF
TRBV2	NA	TRBJ1-1	NA	CASGRGLLGTEAFF
TRBV9	NA	TRBJ1-3	NA	CASSPYLGGGGTGNTIYF
TRBV4-3	NA	TRBJ1-1	NA	CASSQDWRRAMNTEAFF
TRBV27	NA	TRBJ2-1	TRBD2	CASSPSSGGAYEQFF
TRBV4-1	NA	TRBJ1-1	NA	CASSQEVGRNTEAFF
TRBV5-1	NA	TRBJ2-5	TRBD1	CASSLTPLGTGGKETQYF
TRBV4-3	NA	TRBJ2-4	NA	CASSQERVVAKNIQYF
TRBV7-2	NA	TRBJ2-1	TRBD1	CATSTGTGHYNEQFF
TRBV6-5	NA	TRBJ2-1	NA	CASRSRNEQFF
TRBV10-3	NA	TRBJ2-3	NA	CAISESGGDTDTQYF
TRBV6-5	NA	TRBJ1-3	NA	CASSQQPSAGNTIYF